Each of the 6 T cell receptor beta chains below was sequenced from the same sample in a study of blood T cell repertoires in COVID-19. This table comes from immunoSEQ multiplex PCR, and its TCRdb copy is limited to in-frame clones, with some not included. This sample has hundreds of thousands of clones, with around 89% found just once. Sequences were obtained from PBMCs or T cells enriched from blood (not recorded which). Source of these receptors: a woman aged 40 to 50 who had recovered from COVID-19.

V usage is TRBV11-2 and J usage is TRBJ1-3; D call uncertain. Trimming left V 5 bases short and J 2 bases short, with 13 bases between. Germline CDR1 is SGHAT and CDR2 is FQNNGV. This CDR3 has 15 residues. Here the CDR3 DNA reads TGTGCCAGCAGCCTAGGGCGGGGTCCTGGAAACACCATATATTTT. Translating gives CASSLGRGPGNTIYF. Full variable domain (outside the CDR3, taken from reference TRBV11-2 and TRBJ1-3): EAGVAQSPRYKIIEKRQSVAFWCNPISGHATLYWYQQILGQGPKLLIQFQNNGVVDDSQLPKDRFSAERLKGVDSTLKIQPAKLEDSAVYLCASSLGRGPGNTIYFGEGSWLTVV.

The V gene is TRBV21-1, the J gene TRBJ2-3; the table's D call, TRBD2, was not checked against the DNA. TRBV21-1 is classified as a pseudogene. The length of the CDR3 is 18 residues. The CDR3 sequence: CASSACDLGLAGGDTQYF. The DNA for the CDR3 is TGTGCCAGCAGCGCCTGTGACCTTGGACTAGCGGGGGGAGATACGCAGTATTTT.

The CDR3: CASSINSPYEQYF. Written as DNA, the CDR3 is TGTGCCAGCAGTATTAACAGCCCCTACGAGCAGTACTTC. J is TRBJ2-7 and V is TRBV28; D unclear. V lost 5 bases and J lost 2, with 10 bases in between. The CDR3 runs 13 residues. Germline CDR1 reads MDHEN; CDR2 reads SYDVKM.

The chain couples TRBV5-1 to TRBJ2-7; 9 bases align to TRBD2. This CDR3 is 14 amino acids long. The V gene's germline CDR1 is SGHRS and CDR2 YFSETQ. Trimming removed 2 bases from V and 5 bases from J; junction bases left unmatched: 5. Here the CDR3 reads CASSLGGRANEQYF. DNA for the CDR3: TGCGCCAGCAGCTTAGGCGGGAGGGCCAACGAGCAGTACTTC.

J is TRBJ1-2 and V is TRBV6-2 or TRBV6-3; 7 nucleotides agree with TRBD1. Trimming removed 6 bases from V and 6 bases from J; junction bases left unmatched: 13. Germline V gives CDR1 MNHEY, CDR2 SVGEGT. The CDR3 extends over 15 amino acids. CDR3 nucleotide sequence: TGTGCCAGCAGCCACACAGGGGCGGCGTTGAATGGCTACACCTTC. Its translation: CASSHTGAALNGYTF.

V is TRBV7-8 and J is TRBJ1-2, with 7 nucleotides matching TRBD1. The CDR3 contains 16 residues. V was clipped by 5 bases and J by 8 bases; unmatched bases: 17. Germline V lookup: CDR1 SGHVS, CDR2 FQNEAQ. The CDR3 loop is CASSPPGETGVGGYTF. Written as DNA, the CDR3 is TGTGCCAGCAGCCCCCCGGGCGAAACAGGGGTGGGAGGCTACACCTTC.